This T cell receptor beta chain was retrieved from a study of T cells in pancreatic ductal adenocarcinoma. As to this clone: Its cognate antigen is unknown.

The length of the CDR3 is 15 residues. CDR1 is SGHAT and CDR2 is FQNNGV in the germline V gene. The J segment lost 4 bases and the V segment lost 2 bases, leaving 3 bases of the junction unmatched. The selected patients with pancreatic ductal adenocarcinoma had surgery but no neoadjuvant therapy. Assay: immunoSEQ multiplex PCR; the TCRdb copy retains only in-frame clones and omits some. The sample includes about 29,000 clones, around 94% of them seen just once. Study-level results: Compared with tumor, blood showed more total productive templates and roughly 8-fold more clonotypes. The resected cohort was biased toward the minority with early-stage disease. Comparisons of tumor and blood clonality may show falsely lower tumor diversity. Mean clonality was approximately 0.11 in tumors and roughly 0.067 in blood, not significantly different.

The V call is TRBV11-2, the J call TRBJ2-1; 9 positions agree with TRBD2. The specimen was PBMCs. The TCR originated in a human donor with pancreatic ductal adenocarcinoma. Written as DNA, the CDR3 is TGTGCCAGCAGCTTATTAGCGGGGGAGTACAATGAGCAGTTCTTC. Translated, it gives CASSLLAGEYNEQFF.